Listed below are T cell receptor beta chains from one sample, sequenced in a study of beta chain features in type 1 diabetes. Assay: immunoSEQ multiplex PCR; the TCRdb copy retains only in-frame clones and omits some. The sample has a few hundred thousand clones, 25% to 35% seen once; the top ten hold approximately 4%. What was sequenced was central memory CD4+ T cells from blood. The receptors stem from a man younger than 40 in good health. The CDR3 runs from the conserved cysteine through the conserved F or W. Clone size is given for some rows only: seen once, a few or many times, or a class if the clone is expanded.

clone size,V gene,CDR3 protein
once,TRBV27,CASRTLAGGFYEQYF
few,TRBV9,CASSVGEGDEQYF
.,TRBV9,CASSGRANYGYTF
many,TRBV29-1,CSVSPGHKNTGELFF
once,TRBV14,CASSQTRGPLHF
.,TRBV9,CASSVGAGGETQYF
.,TRBV7-2,CASSPDPKETQYF
few,TRBV19,CAPNYEQYF
few,TRBV4-1,CASSGRGGRSSYEQYF
.,TRBV7-9,CASSPGTTETQYF
.,TRBV4-3,CASSQGGSSFYTQYF
.,TRBV27,CASSIRRDGEKLFF
.,TRBV28,CASSGGMMGEQYF
few,TRBV14,CASSPSRVVSEQYF
.,TRBV11-2,CASSFSPSNTGELFF
.,TRBV7-9,CASSLLSQPGQGAWLF
few,TRBV6-6,CASSYKGEQYF
few,TRBV10-3,CAISPTSGGYNEQFF
few,TRBV6-1,CASSPRGFSDNEQFF
few,TRBV9,CASSSQGTSGRSTQYF
few,TRBV6-6,CASSQRGARYQETQYF
few,TRBV5-4,CASSLAVLSDTQYF
many,TRBV10-3,CAISERETEAFF
.,TRBV7-2,CASSLTSGRASGEQFF
few,TRBV10-1,CASSDRGEDTQYF
many,TRBV29-1,CSGTGTGGETQYF
.,TRBV13,CASRDRDTNEQFF
.,TRBV5-4,CASSWDGNTEAFF
.,TRBV7-2,CASSLVLSGETQYF
many,TRBV5-6,CASSSGTGGRDTQYF
few,TRBV5-4,CASSETLTGELFF
few,TRBV4-3,CASSQERGGGYTF